This T cell receptor (beta chain) was recovered during a study of esophageal squamous cell carcinoma under preoperative chemotherapy. As for this clonotype: Its antigen is still unknown.

Study-wide points: Tumor-infiltrating lymphocytes showed no significant post-chemotherapy TCR diversity increase, unlike peripheral T cells. Paclitaxel-nedaplatin therapy caused immediate, substantial clonotype frequency changes.

Time point denoted: after preoperative PTX-NDP chemotherapy. Before surgery, patients were given preoperative paclitaxel-nedaplatin chemotherapy. TCRdb redid the calling of the PCR reads with MiXCR, one entry per CDR3 protein. The repertoire holds roughly 20,000 distinct CDR3 sequences, with roughly 50% as singletons. The CDR3 extends over 16 amino acids. The V gene end was trimmed by 1 base and the J gene end by 0 bases; junction bases not matched to a gene: 3. Germline lookup yields CDR1 SEHNR and CDR2 FQNEAQ (reference sequence). The sample was taken from a patient given preoperative chemotherapy. V gene TRBV7-9 combines with J gene TRBJ2-7, with TRBD2 matching over 10 bases. The clonotype originates from a human donor with esophageal squamous cell carcinoma. The donor label of this sample is uncertain. The CDR3 DNA follows: TGTGCCAGCAGCTTAGATAGCGGGGGGTACTCCTACGAGCAGTACTTC. This gives the protein CASSLDSGGYSYEQYF.